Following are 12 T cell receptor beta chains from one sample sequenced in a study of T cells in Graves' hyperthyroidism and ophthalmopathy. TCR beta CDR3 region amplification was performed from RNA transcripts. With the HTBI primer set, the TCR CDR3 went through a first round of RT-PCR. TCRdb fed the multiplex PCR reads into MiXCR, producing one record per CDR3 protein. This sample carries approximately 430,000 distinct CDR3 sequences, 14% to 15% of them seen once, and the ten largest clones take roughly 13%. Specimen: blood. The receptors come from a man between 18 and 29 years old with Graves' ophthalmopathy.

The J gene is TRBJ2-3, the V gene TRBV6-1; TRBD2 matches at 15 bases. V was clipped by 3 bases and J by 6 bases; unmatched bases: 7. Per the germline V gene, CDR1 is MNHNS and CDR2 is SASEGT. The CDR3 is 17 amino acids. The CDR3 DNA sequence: TGTGCCAGCAGTGACGGACTAGCGGGGGGGCTAACGGATACGCAGTATTTT. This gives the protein CASSDGLAGGLTDTQYF.

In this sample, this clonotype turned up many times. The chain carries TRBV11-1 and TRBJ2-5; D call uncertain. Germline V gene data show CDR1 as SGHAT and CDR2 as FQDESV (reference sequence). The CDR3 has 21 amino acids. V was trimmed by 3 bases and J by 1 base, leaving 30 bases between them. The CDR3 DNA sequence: TGTGCCAGCAGCTTTTCCCGTGGGGTGAGTCCCCTCCCGGCAGGCCAAGAGACCCAGTACTTC. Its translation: CASSFSRGVSPLPAGQETQYF. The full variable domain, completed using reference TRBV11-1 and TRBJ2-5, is EAEVAQSPRYKITEKSQAVAFWCDPISGHATLYWYRQILGQGPELLVQFQDESVVDDSQLPKDRFSAERLKGVDSTLKIQPAELGDSAMYLCASSFSRGVSPLPAGQETQYFGPGTRLLVL.

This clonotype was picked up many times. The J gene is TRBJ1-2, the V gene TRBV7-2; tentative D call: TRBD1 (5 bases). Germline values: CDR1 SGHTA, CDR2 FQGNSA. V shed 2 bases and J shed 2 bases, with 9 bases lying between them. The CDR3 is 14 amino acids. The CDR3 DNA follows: TGTGCCAGCAGCTTAACCAAGGGGAACTATGGCTACACCTTC. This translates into CASSLTKGNYGYTF.

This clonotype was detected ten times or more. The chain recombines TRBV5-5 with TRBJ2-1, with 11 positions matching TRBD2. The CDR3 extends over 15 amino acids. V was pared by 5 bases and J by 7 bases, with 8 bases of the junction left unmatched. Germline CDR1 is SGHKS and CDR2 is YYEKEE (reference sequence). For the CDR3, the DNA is TGTGCCAGCAGTTTTAGCGGGAGGGCCTGGAATGAGCAGTTCTTC. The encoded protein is CASSFSGRAWNEQFF.

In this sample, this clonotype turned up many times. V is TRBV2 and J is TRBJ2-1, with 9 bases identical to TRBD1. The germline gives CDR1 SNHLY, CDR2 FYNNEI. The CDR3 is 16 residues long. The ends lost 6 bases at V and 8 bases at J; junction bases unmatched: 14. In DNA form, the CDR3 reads TGTGCCAGCAGAAGCTTTTGGACAGGGGTTCTGGATGAGCAGTTCTTC. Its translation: CASRSFWTGVLDEQFF.

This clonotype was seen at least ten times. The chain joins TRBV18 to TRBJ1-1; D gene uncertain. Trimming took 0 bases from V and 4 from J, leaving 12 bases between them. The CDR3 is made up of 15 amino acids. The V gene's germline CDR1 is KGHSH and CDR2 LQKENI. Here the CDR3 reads CASSPPVPPPTEAFF. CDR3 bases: TGTGCCAGCTCACCACCGGTCCCACCTCCCACTGAAGCTTTCTTT.

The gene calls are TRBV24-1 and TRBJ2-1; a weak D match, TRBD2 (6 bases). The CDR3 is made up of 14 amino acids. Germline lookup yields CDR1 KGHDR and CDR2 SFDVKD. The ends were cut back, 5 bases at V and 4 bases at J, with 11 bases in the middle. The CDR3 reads CATSVAELYNEQFF. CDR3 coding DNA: TGTGCCACCAGTGTAGCGGAGCTTTACAATGAGCAGTTCTTC.

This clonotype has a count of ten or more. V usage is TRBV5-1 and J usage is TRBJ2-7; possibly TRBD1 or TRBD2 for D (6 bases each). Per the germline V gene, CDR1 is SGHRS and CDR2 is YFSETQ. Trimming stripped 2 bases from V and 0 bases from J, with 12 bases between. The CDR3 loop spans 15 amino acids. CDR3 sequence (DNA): TGCGCCAGCAGCTTAGGGGGGCTGAGCTCCTACGAGCAGTACTTC. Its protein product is CASSLGGLSSYEQYF.

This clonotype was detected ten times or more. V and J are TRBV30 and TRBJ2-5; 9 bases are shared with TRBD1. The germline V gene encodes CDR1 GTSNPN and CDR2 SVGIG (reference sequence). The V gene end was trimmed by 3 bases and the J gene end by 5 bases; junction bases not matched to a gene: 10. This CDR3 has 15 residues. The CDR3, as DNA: TGTGCCTGGAGACCGGGACAGGGTAGGGGGGAGACCCAGTACTTC. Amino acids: CAWRPGQGRGETQYF.

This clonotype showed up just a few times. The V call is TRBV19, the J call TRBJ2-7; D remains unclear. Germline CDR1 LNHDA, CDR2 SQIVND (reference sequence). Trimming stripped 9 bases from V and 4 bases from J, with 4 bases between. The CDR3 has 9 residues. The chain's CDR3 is CASPYEQYF. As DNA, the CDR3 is TGTGCCAGCCCGTACGAGCAGTACTTC.

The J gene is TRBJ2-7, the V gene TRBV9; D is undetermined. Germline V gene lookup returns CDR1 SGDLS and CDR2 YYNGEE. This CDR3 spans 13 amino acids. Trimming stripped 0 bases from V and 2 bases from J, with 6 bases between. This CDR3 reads CASSVGEPYEQYF. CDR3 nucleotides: TGTGCCAGCAGCGTAGGGGAACCCTACGAGCAGTACTTC.

CDR3 sequence (DNA): TGTGCCAGCAACACAGGACGGGAACTCAGGGTAGAGACCCAGTACTTC. Protein: CASNTGRELRVETQYF. The V gene is TRBV7-9, the J gene TRBJ2-5; D is perhaps TRBD1 or TRBD2 (5 bases each). The CDR3 covers 16 residues. Germline V gene data show CDR1 as SEHNR and CDR2 as FQNEAQ (reference sequence). The V end lost 7 bases, the J end lost 4 bases, and 22 bases lay between the germline ends.